This entry lists 10 T cell receptor beta chains sequenced from one sample in a study of shared clonotypes between healthy human individuals. This table comes from immunoSEQ multiplex PCR, and its TCRdb copy is limited to in-frame clones, with some not included. Among 2 million to 2.5 million clones listed, more than 85% were seen once. Sequences were obtained from naive CD4+ T cells from PBMCs. Noted subset: CD45RA+ positively selected. Receptor source: a man between 18 and 35 years old in good health. Some clones in this sample may be carry-over from other donors' samples.

The V gene is TRBV28, the J gene TRBJ2-1; TRBD2 agrees at 8 bases. This CDR3 region has 15 residues. Germline V gene sequence: CDR1 MDHEN, CDR2 SYDVKM. The V gene end was trimmed by 2 bases and the J gene end by 3 bases; junction bases not matched to a gene: 3. Here the CDR3 DNA reads TGTGCCAGCAGTTTACCCACTAGCGGCTACAATGAGCAGTTCTTC. Its translation is CASSLPTSGYNEQFF.

This rearrangement joins TRBV6-1 to TRBJ2-4, with a tentative D call TRBD2 (6 bases). Deletions cut 5 bases from V and 0 bases from J, with 8 bases between. The CDR3 sequence is 14 residues long. Germline loops: CDR1 MNHNS, CDR2 SASEGT. The CDR3 DNA reads as TGTGCCAGCAGTTTGGGACTAGCCAAAAACATTCAGTACTTC. Translating it yields CASSLGLAKNIQYF.

The rearrangement uses TRBV6-4 and TRBJ2-2; D is undetermined. The CDR3 extends over 17 amino acids. V was cut by 10 bases and J by 0 bases, with 21 bases left in between. Germline V gene data show CDR1 as MRHNA and CDR2 as SNTAGT. CDR3 region: CAIQFPRRLSNTGELFF. The CDR3 DNA follows: TGTGCCATCCAATTCCCCCGGCGCCTTTCGAACACCGGGGAGCTGTTTTTT.

Concerning this clone: Other nucleotide sequences in the sample specify the same CDR3. This sequence joins TRBV19 and TRBJ2-4, with D possibly matching TRBD1 (6 bases). Germline V gene sequence: CDR1 LNHDA, CDR2 SQIVND (reference sequence). The CDR3 has 14 residues. V gave up 5 bases and J gave up 0 bases, with 8 bases separating them. The CDR3 reads CASSLQGAKNIQYF. CDR3 coding DNA: TGTGCCAGTAGTTTACAGGGAGCCAAAAACATTCAGTACTTC.

The chain has TRBV5-1 and TRBJ2-1; D gene unclear. The CDR3 is made up of 16 amino acids. Between the trimmed V and J ends, which lost 1 base and 0 bases, there was a span of 11 bases. Germline assignment: CDR1 SGHRS and CDR2 YFSETQ. CDR3 DNA: TGCGCCAGCAGCTTGTTTCCGGCGAGCTCCTACAATGAGCAGTTCTTC. This encodes CASSLFPASSYNEQFF.

This rearrangement joins TRBV28 to TRBJ2-6, with D hard to call. The CDR3 sequence is 14 residues long. Deletions cut 7 bases from V and 0 bases from J, with 7 bases between. The V gene's germline CDR1 is MDHEN and CDR2 SYDVKM. The CDR3 DNA reads as TGTGCCAGCACGCACTACTCTGGGGCCAACGTCCTGACTTTC. This sequence encodes CASTHYSGANVLTF.

The J gene is TRBJ2-1, the V gene TRBV10-3; 7 bases match TRBD1. Germline values: CDR1 ENHRY, CDR2 SYGVKD. Trimming removed 4 bases from V and 9 bases from J; junction bases left unmatched: 3. The CDR3 loop spans 12 amino acids. The CDR3 bases are TGTGCCATCAGTGCCGCAGGGGGTGAGCAGTTCTTC. Translated, it gives CAISAAGGEQFF.

V gene TRBV28 combines with J gene TRBJ1-1, with a tentative D call TRBD1 (6 bases). This CDR3 region has 13 residues. Trimming cost V 7 bases and J 0 bases, with 9 bases left between them. In germline, CDR1 is MDHEN, CDR2 SYDVKM. The CDR3 DNA sequence: TGTGCCAGCATAGGGGGGTTGAACACTGAAGCTTTCTTT. Residues: CASIGGLNTEAFF. Full variable domain (rest looked up from reference TRBV28 and TRBJ1-1): DVKVTQSSRYLVKRTGEKVFLECVQDMDHENMFWYRQDPGLGLRLIYFSYDVKMKEKGDIPEGYSVSREKKERFSLILESASTNQTSMYLCASIGGLNTEAFFGQGTRLTVV.

This clone was recorded only once. Here the CDR3 DNA reads TGCGCCAGCAGCCAAGGGGCTTCTGCTTGGAGTTTCAAAGGAGAGACCCAGTACTTC. This sequence encodes CASSQGASAWSFKGETQYF. This chain joins TRBV4-1 and TRBJ2-5, with unresolved D. Trimming pared 1 base from V and 4 bases from J, leaving 25 bases between. The CDR3 is made up of 19 amino acids. The germline gives CDR1 MGHRA, CDR2 YSYEKL.

The CDR3 sequence: CASSQVGRVFEAFF. CDR3 in DNA: TGTGCCAGCAGCCAAGTCGGCCGAGTTTTTGAAGCTTTCTTT. The chain links TRBV14 to TRBJ1-1; D uncertain. CDR1 is SGHDN and CDR2 is FVKESK in the germline V gene. The CDR3 has 14 amino acids. Trimming removed 1 base at V and 7 bases at J, with 13 bases between.